The rows below give T cell receptor beta chains drawn from one sample of a study of regulatory T cells in long-lasting Graves disease. TCRdb used MiXCR to reprocess the multiplex PCR reads, holding one entry per CDR3 protein. The repertoire holds about 610,000 distinct CDR3 sequences, with about 15% as singletons. The sample was also linked to a second study, of T cells in Graves' hyperthyroidism and ophthalmopathy.

The sequenced sample was peripheral blood mononuclear cells (PBMCs), obtained at new diagnosis, from a patient treated with antithyroid drugs. The origin of the receptors is a young man with Graves disease. CDR3s include the opening cysteine and the closing phenylalanine or tryptophan. A D gene is named only where the DNA matches it firmly. A clone size is listed for some rows: how often the clone was seen (once, few, many), or a class if it is expanded.

D gene,V gene,J gene,clone size,CDR3 protein,CDR3 DNA
.,TRBV5-1,TRBJ2-5,.,CASSLASGALKETQYF,TGCGCCAGCAGCTTGGCCTCAGGGGCGCTGAAAGAGACCCAGTACTTC
TRBD1,TRBV20-1,TRBJ2-2,few,CSLSNRGSNTGELFF,TGCAGTCTAAGCAACAGGGGGTCCAACACCGGGGAGCTGTTTTTT
TRBD1,TRBV27,TRBJ1-5,.,CASSEGAEIGQPQHF,TGTGCCAGCAGTGAGGGGGCTGAGATCGGGCAGCCCCAGCATTTT
TRBD1,TRBV20-1,TRBJ2-1,many,CSAREPRGRREQFF,TGCAGTGCTAGAGAACCGAGGGGGCGCAGGGAGCAGTTCTTC
.,TRBV2,TRBJ2-1,many,CASLWRNEQFF,TGTGCCAGTTTGTGGCGCAATGAGCAGTTCTTC
TRBD2,TRBV7-2,TRBJ2-1,.,CASSPDGTSGRGRLHEQFF,TGTGCCAGCAGCCCCGACGGGACTAGCGGGAGGGGTCGACTACATGAGCAGTTCTTC
TRBD2,TRBV5-1,TRBJ2-2,few,CASRVSGIDTGELFF,TGCGCCAGCAGAGTCAGCGGGATCGACACCGGGGAGCTGTTTTTT
.,TRBV28,TRBJ2-2,many,CASTGANTGELFF,TGTGCCAGCACGGGAGCGAACACCGGGGAGCTGTTTTTT
.,TRBV2,TRBJ2-1,few,CAGTGLRYNEQFF,TGTGCCGGAACGGGACTCCGCTACAATGAGCAGTTCTTC
.,TRBV9,TRBJ2-6,few,CASSVGGRSGANVLTF,TGTGCCAGCAGCGTTGGGGGGCGTTCTGGGGCCAACGTCCTGACTTTC
TRBD2,TRBV3-1,TRBJ2-7,few,CASSPDGLAGGHEQYF,TGTGCCAGCAGCCCCGACGGACTAGCGGGAGGCCACGAGCAGTACTTC
TRBD2,TRBV7-3,TRBJ2-5,.,CASSPLAGGVETQYF,TGTGCCAGCAGCCCGCTAGCGGGAGGGGTGGAGACCCAGTACTTC
.,TRBV12-3/TRBV12-4,TRBJ1-2,many,CASSLAWDGNYGYTF,TGTGCCAGCAGTTTAGCCTGGGACGGGAACTATGGCTACACCTTC
.,TRBV13,TRBJ1-4,few,CASSLHLNEKLFF,TGTGCCAGCAGCTTACATCTTAATGAAAAACTGTTTTTT
.,TRBV29-1,TRBJ2-3,few,CSGMADLSTDTQYF,TGCAGCGGGATGGCTGACCTAAGCACAGATACGCAGTATTTT
.,TRBV6-1,TRBJ2-7,many,CASSVGDGEQYF,TGTGCCAGCAGTGTAGGGGACGGCGAGCAGTACTTC
TRBD2,TRBV10-3,TRBJ2-1,few,CAISESSGYNEQFF,TGTGCCATCAGTGAATCTAGCGGCTACAATGAGCAGTTCTTC
TRBD1,TRBV5-1,TRBJ1-2,few,CASSSLTGGYGYTF,TGCGCCAGCAGCTCTTTAACAGGGGGCTATGGCTACACCTTC
.,TRBV7-2,TRBJ1-4,many,CASSLLGAEKLFF,TGTGCCAGCAGCTTACTCGGGGCTGAAAAACTGTTTTTT
TRBD1,TRBV5-1,TRBJ1-1,many,CASSRSGTGNTEAFF,TGTGCCAGCAGCCGATCCGGGACAGGAAACACTGAAGCTTTCTTT
.,TRBV30,TRBJ2-2,.,CAWSERESPTGELFF,TGTGCCTGGAGTGAGAGGGAGTCGCCCACCGGGGAGCTGTTTTTT
.,TRBV19,TRBJ2-1,.,CASSIDLTKADEQFF,TGTGCCAGTAGTATAGACCTCACCAAGGCAGATGAGCAGTTCTTC
.,TRBV6-1,TRBJ1-5,.,CASRSFGIRQGNQPQHF,TGTGCCAGCAGGTCCTTTGGCATTCGGCAGGGCAATCAGCCCCAGCATTTT
TRBD2,TRBV5-1,TRBJ2-7,.,CASSPSLAPSSYEQYF,TGCGCCAGCAGCCCTTCACTAGCGCCGAGCTCCTACGAGCAGTACTTC
.,TRBV13,TRBJ2-3,.,CASSLGAGALGTDTQYF,TGTGCCAGCAGCTTAGGAGCTGGGGCGCTGGGCACAGATACGCAGTATTTT
TRBD1,TRBV9,TRBJ2-7,many,CASSPFPGQGYEQYF,TGTGCCAGCAGCCCATTCCCGGGACAGGGCTACGAGCAGTACTTC
.,TRBV20-1,TRBJ1-1,many,CSARDNGVNTEAFF,TGCAGTGCTAGAGATAACGGGGTGAACACTGAAGCTTTCTTT
.,TRBV3-1,TRBJ1-1,many,CASSLHYRVSTEAFF,TGTGCCAGCAGCCTGCACTACAGGGTATCAACTGAAGCTTTCTTT
.,TRBV28,TRBJ2-7,many,CASSFNRDEQYF,TGTGCCAGCAGTTTTAACAGGGACGAGCAGTACTTC
.,TRBV24-1,TRBJ1-2,many,CATSDTDRPYGYTF,TGTGCCACCAGTGATACTGACAGGCCCTATGGCTACACCTTC
TRBD1,TRBV5-1,TRBJ2-1,.,CASSVRTGGLYEQFF,TGCGCCAGCAGCGTTAGGACAGGGGGTTTGTATGAGCAGTTCTTC
.,TRBV6-1,TRBJ2-7,many,CASMVTYEQYF,TGTGCCAGCATGGTGACCTACGAGCAGTACTTC
TRBD2,TRBV6-1,TRBJ2-3,.,CASRTAGMPSLNTQYF,TGTGCCAGCAGAACAGCGGGGATGCCGTCATTGAATACGCAGTATTTT
TRBD1,TRBV25-1,TRBJ1-5,few,CASSADRGTVNQPQHF,TGTGCCAGCAGCGCGGACAGGGGAACGGTCAATCAGCCCCAGCATTTT
.,TRBV30,TRBJ2-3,many,CAWSVETGTDTQYF,TGTGCCTGGAGTGTCGAAACAGGGACAGATACGCAGTATTTT
.,TRBV28,TRBJ1-1,many,CASSLSPGHRTEGAFF,TGTGCCAGCAGTTTATCCCCGGGACACAGGACGGAGGGAGCTTTCTTT